The clone carrying this TCR beta chain was recorded once. The source of the sample is a study of STAT5B mutations in CD4+ large granular lymphocyte leukemia. The V gene's germline CDR1 is SGHVS and CDR2 FNYEAQ. The CDR3 consists of 15 residues. The V and J ends lost 3 bases and 8 bases, in that order; junction bases with no gene match: 9. The assay was immunoSEQ multiplex PCR, and TCRdb's table has in-frame clones only and misses some. Among almost 20,000 clones listed, roughly 80% were seen once. The genes are TRBV7-6 and TRBJ1-4, with TRBD1 matching 7 bases. The sequence derives from a human donor in good health. Sequences were obtained from CD4+ T cells from blood buffy coats. CDR3 DNA sequence: TGTGCCAGCAGCTTGGGCAGGGGGATACAGGAAAAACTGTTTTTT. Translating gives CASSLGRGIQEKLFF.